The T cell receptor (beta chain) under discussion was sequenced for a study of regulatory T cells in long-lasting Graves disease. Background on the study: In persistent Graves' disease, antithyroid drugs had been taken for over 5 years and TSH receptor antibodies stayed positive.

Library construction for TCR beta used iRepertoire HTBI primers and Arm-PCR of CDR3 regions. TCRdb reprocessed the multiplex PCR reads via MiXCR and lists one record per CDR3 protein. The profile covers about 420,000 distinct CDR3 sequences, with around 22% appearing a single time and roughly 28% taken by the ten largest. The time point: persistent/refractory GD, antithyroid drugs over 5 years with positive TRAb. PBMC-extracted RNA yielded the TCR library. In this cohort, patients came from an endocrinology department located in Xi'an, China. Concerning this clonotype: The antigen remains unidentified.

Overall study findings and caveats: Shared public clonotypes totalled roughly 2,500 in persistent patients, compared with some 920 in new patients.

The V gene's germline CDR1 is SQVTM and CDR2 ANQGSEA. The CDR3 is 16 residues long. The V gene lost 0 bases and the J gene lost 1 base, with 13 bases spanning the gap. Sequenced material: peripheral blood mononuclear cells (PBMCs), taken when the disease was refractory, from a patient treated with antithyroid drugs. The chain employs TRBV29-1 and TRBJ1-3; D is possibly TRBD1 (5 bases). The source of this sequence is a female donor with Graves disease. The CDR3 DNA sequence: TGCAGCGTTGAAGATCCCCGGGGGTCTTCTGGAAACACCATATATTTT. Translation: CSVEDPRGSSGNTIYF. Supplemented by reference TRBV29-1 and TRBJ1-3, the full variable domain reads SAVISQKPSRDICQRGTSLTIQCQVDSQVTMMFWYRQQPGQSLTLIATANQGSEATYESGFVIDKFPISRPNLTFSTLTVSNMSPEDSSIYLCSVEDPRGSSGNTIYFGEGSWLTVV.